This is a list of T cell receptor beta chains from one sample in a study of CD8 T cells in ankylosing spondylitis. Via MiXCR, TCRdb re-called the 5' RACE reads, giving one row per CDR3 protein. The sample carries about 500,000 distinct CDR3 sequences, approximately 5% recorded once. The sequenced sample consisted of blood, either unsorted or a sorted T cell fraction (not recorded which). Source of these receptors: a male donor with ankylosing spondylitis. CDR3s include the opening cysteine and the closing phenylalanine or tryptophan. D genes are given only for firm matches. Clone size, where shown, is once, few, many, or a class for clones that have expanded.

V gene: TRBV20-1
clone size: few
D gene: TRBD2
J gene: TRBJ2-1
CDR3 protein: CSARVGRGPYNEQFF
CDR3 DNA: TGCAGTGCTAGAGTGGGGAGGGGCCCCTACAATGAGCAGTTCTTC

V gene: TRBV29-1
clone size: many
D gene: TRBD1
J gene: TRBJ2-7
CDR3 protein: CSASPGQGYEQYF
CDR3 DNA: TGCAGCGCTTCCCCCGGACAGGGTTACGAGCAGTACTTC

V gene: TRBV6-2/TRBV6-3
clone size: many
D gene: NA
J gene: TRBJ1-1
CDR3 protein: CASSFSVSAEAFF
CDR3 DNA: TGTGCCAGCAGTTTCTCGGTTTCCGCTGAAGCTTTCTTT

V gene: TRBV11-2
clone size: many
D gene: NA
J gene: TRBJ2-1
CDR3 protein: CASSLAPSRDNEQFF
CDR3 DNA: TGTGCCAGCAGCTTAGCCCCTAGCAGGGACAATGAGCAGTTCTTC

V gene: TRBV15
clone size: few
D gene: NA
J gene: TRBJ2-7
CDR3 protein: CATSRDVPEQYF
CDR3 DNA: TGTGCCACCAGCAGAGATGTTCCCGAGCAGTACTTC

V gene: TRBV5-1
clone size: many
D gene: NA
J gene: TRBJ2-7
CDR3 protein: CASSFVVRFGGTYEQYF
CDR3 DNA: TGCGCCAGCAGCTTTGTAGTCCGTTTCGGAGGGACCTACGAGCAGTACTTC

V gene: TRBV4-3
clone size: many
D gene: NA
J gene: TRBJ1-1
CDR3 protein: CASSQEYRDTEAFF
CDR3 DNA: TGCGCCAGCAGCCAAGAGTACAGGGACACTGAAGCTTTCTTT

V gene: TRBV9
clone size: many
D gene: NA
J gene: TRBJ1-2
CDR3 protein: CASSVAVGRDYGYTF
CDR3 DNA: TGTGCCAGCAGCGTAGCAGTGGGGCGCGACTATGGCTACACCTTC

V gene: TRBV28
clone size: many
D gene: NA
J gene: TRBJ2-1
CDR3 protein: CASSSRREQFF
CDR3 DNA: TGTGCCAGCAGTTCCAGGAGAGAGCAGTTCTTC

V gene: TRBV7-9
clone size: few
D gene: NA
J gene: TRBJ2-1
CDR3 protein: CASSPSWDSYNEQFF
CDR3 DNA: TGTGCCAGCAGCCCCTCTTGGGACTCCTACAATGAGCAGTTCTTC

V gene: TRBV5-1
clone size: many
D gene: TRBD2
J gene: TRBJ2-1
CDR3 protein: CASSLGTQRGLNEQFF
CDR3 DNA: TGCGCCAGCAGCTTGGGGACCCAGCGGGGTCTCAATGAGCAGTTCTTC

V gene: TRBV6-5
clone size: many
D gene: NA
J gene: TRBJ2-7
CDR3 protein: CASSSPGQAAVYEQYF
CDR3 DNA: TGTGCCAGCAGTTCCCCCGGGCAGGCGGCCGTCTACGAGCAGTACTTC

V gene: TRBV20-1
clone size: many
D gene: NA
J gene: TRBJ1-5
CDR3 protein: CSASEGNQPQHF
CDR3 DNA: TGCAGTGCTAGTGAGGGGAATCAGCCCCAGCATTTT

V gene: TRBV12-3/TRBV12-4
clone size: many
D gene: NA
J gene: TRBJ1-1
CDR3 protein: CASSLVSQLNTEAFF
CDR3 DNA: TGTGCCAGCAGTTTAGTTAGTCAATTGAACACTGAAGCTTTCTTT

V gene: TRBV24-1
clone size: NA
D gene: TRBD2
J gene: TRBJ2-1
CDR3 protein: CATSDPGLAGHNEQFF
CDR3 DNA: TGTGCCACCAGTGACCCTGGACTAGCGGGTCACAATGAGCAGTTCTTC

V gene: TRBV20-1
clone size: NA
D gene: NA
J gene: TRBJ2-4
CDR3 protein: CSAGRSFLAKNIQYF
CDR3 DNA: TGCAGTGCTGGGCGGTCCTTCCTAGCCAAAAACATTCAGTACTTC

V gene: TRBV28
clone size: NA
D gene: TRBD1
J gene: TRBJ2-7
CDR3 protein: CASLPGDRGSYEQYF
CDR3 DNA: TGTGCCAGCCTCCCCGGGGACAGGGGGTCCTACGAGCAGTACTTC

V gene: TRBV12-3/TRBV12-4
clone size: many
D gene: NA
J gene: TRBJ2-1
CDR3 protein: CASRDSLSYNEQFF
CDR3 DNA: TGTGCCAGCAGGGACAGCCTCTCCTACAATGAGCAGTTCTTC

V gene: TRBV12-3/TRBV12-4
clone size: many
D gene: NA
J gene: TRBJ2-4
CDR3 protein: CASRAPRHLTKNIQYF
CDR3 DNA: TGTGCCAGCAGAGCTCCACGTCACCTAACCAAAAACATTCAGTACTTC

V gene: TRBV4-2
clone size: many
D gene: TRBD2
J gene: TRBJ2-1
CDR3 protein: CASSQRGTSGGSSYNEQFF
CDR3 DNA: TGTGCCAGCAGCCAACGCGGGACTAGCGGGGGGAGCTCCTACAATGAGCAGTTCTTC

V gene: TRBV20-1
clone size: many
D gene: NA
J gene: TRBJ1-6
CDR3 protein: CSASIVSRYNSPLHF
CDR3 DNA: TGCAGTGCTAGCATCGTTAGCCGCTATAATTCACCCCTCCACTTT

V gene: TRBV7-2
clone size: many
D gene: NA
J gene: TRBJ2-1
CDR3 protein: CASSLVVAGNNEQFF
CDR3 DNA: TGTGCCAGCAGCTTAGTAGTCGCAGGGAACAATGAGCAGTTCTTC

V gene: TRBV29-1
clone size: many
D gene: NA
J gene: TRBJ1-2
CDR3 protein: CSVTQGRKIYTF
CDR3 DNA: TGCAGCGTGACTCAGGGACGGAAGATCTACACCTTC

V gene: TRBV7-2
clone size: many
D gene: NA
J gene: TRBJ2-5
CDR3 protein: CASSSRTPETQYF
CDR3 DNA: TGTGCCAGCAGCTCCAGGACCCCAGAGACCCAGTACTTC

V gene: TRBV7-2
clone size: many
D gene: NA
J gene: TRBJ1-2
CDR3 protein: CASSLARAGGYTF
CDR3 DNA: TGTGCCAGCAGCTTAGCCAGGGCGGGTGGCTACACCTTC

V gene: TRBV24-1
clone size: many
D gene: NA
J gene: TRBJ2-6
CDR3 protein: CATSDSDSGPSGANVLTF
CDR3 DNA: TGTGCCACCAGTGATTCCGACTCGGGGCCTTCTGGGGCCAACGTCCTGACTTTC

V gene: TRBV6-2/TRBV6-3
clone size: many
D gene: TRBD2
J gene: TRBJ2-2
CDR3 protein: CASSTIRADSGYGELFF
CDR3 DNA: TGTGCCAGCAGTACCATTCGGGCCGATAGCGGGTACGGGGAGCTGTTTTTT